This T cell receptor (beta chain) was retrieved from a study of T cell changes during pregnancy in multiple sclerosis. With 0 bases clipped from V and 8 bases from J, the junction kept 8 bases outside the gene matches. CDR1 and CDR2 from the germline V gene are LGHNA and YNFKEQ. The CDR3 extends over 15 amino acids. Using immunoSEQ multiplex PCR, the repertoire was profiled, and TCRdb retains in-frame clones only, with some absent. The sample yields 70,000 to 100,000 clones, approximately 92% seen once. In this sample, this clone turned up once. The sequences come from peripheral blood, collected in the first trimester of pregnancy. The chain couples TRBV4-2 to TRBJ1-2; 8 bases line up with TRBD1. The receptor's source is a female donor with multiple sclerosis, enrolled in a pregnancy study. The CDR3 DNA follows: TGTGCCAGCAGCCAAGATGGGGCAGGGGGCGGGGGCTACACCTTC. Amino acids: CASSQDGAGGGGYTF.